This T cell receptor beta chain was captured in a study of Ad26.COV2.S vaccination and SARS-CoV-2 variants. In the study overall: Among those in the COV1001 Ad26.COV2.S trial arm was the donor. Administration of Ad26.COV2.S was intramuscular, either once or twice 56 days apart. Findings and limits, study-wide: Reportedly, spike-specific CD8+ and CD4+ T cell responses achieved substantial breadth once vaccination had taken place.

The germline V gene has CDR1 SEHNR and CDR2 FQNEAQ (reference sequence). This CDR3 region has 15 residues. Trimming left V 11 bases short and J 2 bases short, with 21 bases between. Details on this clone: The antigen remains undetermined.

Indicated treatment: roughly 19 received Ad26.COV2.S at low or high dose, single or two shots; 5 received placebo; per-sample allocation not given. Repertoires come from day 63 after the first vaccine or placebo injection. Boston provided a donor who was an adult aged 18-55 years. Sequencing was performed with immunoSEQ multiplex PCR; in TCRdb, only in-frame clones are kept and a portion is missing. This sample has 290,000 or so clones, with approximately 87% found just once. The sequencing used peripheral blood, collected in a trial of Ad26.COV2.S vaccine versus placebo. This chain links TRBV7-9 with TRBJ1-2, with D perhaps matching TRBD1 (5 bases). This receptor was obtained from a person between 18 and 60 years old who received the Ad26.COV2.S COVID-19 vaccine or a placebo. The CDR3 DNA sequence: TGTGCCTTCCAGAACGGGGGTCCCCTCAACTATGGCTACACCTTC. Protein: CAFQNGGPLNYGYTF.